This entry features one T cell receptor (beta chain) sequence. Its target is unknown. Clones were sequenced by immunoSEQ multiplex PCR, and TCRdb holds only the in-frame ones, with some missing. The sample lists over 50,000 clones; around 80% were seen once. These data belong to a study of T cell responses to AZD1222 COVID-19 vaccine. Study-wide points: Of the AZD1222 recipients, only five to seven were seropositive at baseline. The donors showed a predominance of white British ancestry and of females, with possible underestimation of clonal diversity.

In germline, CDR1 is MDHEN, CDR2 SYDVKM. The CDR3 sequence is 16 residues long. The V and J ends lost 10 bases and 2 bases respectively, with 20 bases between them. The material sequenced was peripheral blood, taken 28 days after the second AZD1222 dose. The chain uses TRBV28 and TRBJ2-2; perhaps TRBD1 as D (6 bases). This clonotype was sampled from an adult who received the AZD1222 COVID-19 vaccine. The CDR3 coding sequence is TGTGCCACGAAAAGACAGGTACACACTAACACCGGGGAGCTGTTTTTT. It is translated as CATKRQVHTNTGELFF.